This section outlines one TCR beta chain sequence together with its context. Profiled with immunoSEQ multiplex PCR; TCRdb holds only in-frame clones, not every one. Of 65,000 to 85,000 clones listed, roughly 93% are singletons. The sample comes from a study of T cell changes during pregnancy in multiple sclerosis. From germline, CDR1 is SGHRS and CDR2 YFSETQ. The V and J ends lost 0 bases and 0 bases, in that order; junction bases with no gene match: 1. The CDR3 length is 16 residues. The sequencing here drew on peripheral blood, taken in the third trimester of pregnancy. This clonotype was sampled from a female donor with multiple sclerosis, enrolled in a pregnancy study. The chain uses TRBV5-1 and TRBJ1-3; 9 positions agree with TRBD1. The CDR3 coding sequence is TGCGCCAGCAGCTTGGCGGGACAGGGCTCTGGAAACACCATATATTTT. It codes for CASSLAGQGSGNTIYF.